What follows are 32 T cell receptor beta chains derived from one specimen sequenced in a study of T cell changes during pregnancy in multiple sclerosis. Assay: immunoSEQ multiplex PCR; the TCRdb copy retains only in-frame clones and omits some. The table records about 110,000 clones, 80% to 95% of them present only once. The sequenced sample was peripheral blood, obtained in the third trimester of pregnancy. All receptors derive from a female donor with multiple sclerosis, enrolled in a pregnancy study.

This clone came up once. The chain employs TRBV20-1 and TRBJ1-2; 7 nucleotides align to TRBD1. The V segment lost 6 bases and the J segment 4 bases; nucleotides outside the gene matches: 2. Germline CDR1 is DFQATT and CDR2 is SNEGSKA (reference sequence). This CDR3 has 11 residues. CDR3 protein: CSARDSYGYTF. CDR3 bases: TGCAGTGCCCGGGACAGCTATGGCTACACCTTC.

The chain links TRBV5-4 to TRBJ2-5, with 8 positions matching TRBD1. V lost 1 base, J lost 6 bases, and 2 bases stayed unmatched. Germline values: CDR1 SGHNT, CDR2 YYREEE (reference sequence). The CDR3 is made up of 13 amino acids. The chain's CDR3 is CASSLTGGQTQYF. The CDR3 nucleotides read TGTGCCAGCAGCTTGACAGGGGGACAGACCCAGTACTTC.

There are a few counts of this clone. The CDR3 region has the DNA TGTGCCAGCAGACACAGGGGAGCTGCTTTCTTT. Translating it yields CASRHRGAAFF. This chain connects TRBV28 to TRBJ1-1; TRBD1 matches at 7 bases. The germline gives CDR1 MDHEN, CDR2 SYDVKM. CDR3 size: 11 residues. The V segment lost 6 bases and the J segment 11 bases; nucleotides outside the gene matches: 6.

J is TRBJ2-3 and V is TRBV28; tentative D call: TRBD2 (5 bases). The CDR3 sequence is 14 residues long. Trimming left V 2 bases short and J 8 bases short, with 14 bases between. Germline-derived CDR1 and CDR2 are MDHEN and SYDVKM. The CDR3 sequence: CASSLRQERGTQYF. DNA of the CDR3: TGTGCCAGCAGTTTAAGGCAGGAACGGGGTACGCAGTATTTT.

The genes are TRBV5-1 and TRBJ2-1, with 7 positions matching TRBD2. The CDR3 is 15 amino acids. Trimming took 0 bases from V and 10 from J; bases not matched to a gene: 10. Per the germline V gene, CDR1 is SGHRS and CDR2 is YFSETQ. The CDR3 DNA sequence: TGCGCCAGCAGCTTGGTGGGGACTACTGGGGAGGAGCAGTTCTTC. Translation: CASSLVGTTGEEQFF.

The chain uses TRBV5-5 and TRBJ1-1; 9 bases map to TRBD1. The V segment lost 5 bases and the J segment 4 bases; nucleotides outside the gene matches: 6. This CDR3 is built from 14 residues. In germline, CDR1 is SGHKS, CDR2 YYEKEE (reference sequence). The CDR3 DNA reads as TGTGCCAGCAGGTTACAGGGGGCGACCACTGAAGCTTTCTTT. It yields the protein CASRLQGATTEAFF.

The genes are TRBV7-3 and TRBJ2-1; D perhaps matches TRBD1 (6 bases). The CDR3 length is 15 residues. In germline, CDR1 is SGHTA, CDR2 FQGTGA. With 5 bases removed from V and 0 bases from J, the gap between germline ends came to 11 bases. CDR3 in amino acids: CASSGQQGSYNEQFF. The CDR3 region has the DNA TGTGCCAGCAGCGGCCAACAGGGCTCCTACAATGAGCAGTTCTTC.

This chain joins TRBV28 and TRBJ1-2; the match to TRBD1 covers 8 bases. CDR3 size: 14 residues. Germline-derived CDR1 and CDR2 are MDHEN and SYDVKM. Trimming took 5 bases from V and 6 from J; bases not matched to a gene: 8. CDR3 loop: CASSPSQGAHGYTF. CDR3 coding DNA: TGTGCCAGCAGTCCGAGCCAGGGGGCGCATGGCTACACCTTC.

The V gene is TRBV19, the J gene TRBJ2-7, with D maybe TRBD1 (6 bases). The CDR3 sequence is 13 residues long. V lost 6 bases and J lost 2, with 11 bases in between. The germline V gene has CDR1 LNHDA and CDR2 SQIVND (reference sequence). CDR3 DNA: TGTGCCAGTAGCGGACAGACGACCTACGAGCAGTACTTC. Translating gives CASSGQTTYEQYF.

The CDR3 spells CASRTYSGNTIYF. The DNA of the CDR3 is TGTGCCAGCAGAACATACTCTGGAAACACCATATATTTT. J is TRBJ1-3 and V is TRBV6-1, with no clear D. The CDR3 runs to 13 residues. CDR1 MNHNS and CDR2 SASEGT come from the germline V gene. V gave up 6 bases and J gave up 0 bases, with 6 bases separating them.

The chain carries TRBV9 and TRBJ2-1; perhaps TRBD2 as D (6 bases). CDR1 SGDLS and CDR2 YYNGEE come from the germline V gene. V lost 1 base and J lost 6, with 14 bases in between. This CDR3 spans 15 amino acids. CDR3 bases: TGTGCCAGCAGCGTACTTTGGGGTAGCGGCAATGAGCAGTTCTTC. This encodes CASSVLWGSGNEQFF.

The chain is built from TRBV4-1 and TRBJ2-7; 14 bases fit TRBD2. Germline CDR1 MGHRA, CDR2 YSYEKL. The ends lost 1 base at V and 5 bases at J; junction bases unmatched: 10. The CDR3 extends over 18 amino acids. Here the CDR3 DNA reads TGCGCCAGCAGCCAAGTAGATATGGGACTAGCGGGAGTACACGAGCAGTACTTC. Its translation: CASSQVDMGLAGVHEQYF.

As DNA, the CDR3 is TGTGCCAGTAGTATCCTGTCAGGGGCGCTGGATCCGCCCCAGCATTTT. This codes for CASSILSGALDPPQHF. The chain recombines TRBV19 with TRBJ1-5, with a weak D call TRBD1 (6 bases). Germline V gene sequence: CDR1 LNHDA, CDR2 SQIVND (reference sequence). The V and J ends lost 3 bases and 9 bases respectively, with 21 bases between them. The CDR3 loop spans 16 amino acids.

The chain joins TRBV5-1 to TRBJ1-2; weak D call: TRBD1 (5 bases). Germline V lookup: CDR1 SGHRS, CDR2 YFSETQ. The V end was cut by 0 bases, the J end by 2 bases, with 8 bases between. The CDR3 spans 14 residues. CDR3 in DNA: TGCGCCAGCAGCTTGGACAGGAACAACTATGGCTACACCTTC. This codes for CASSLDRNNYGYTF.

The chain uses TRBV7-8 and TRBJ2-4; D is perhaps TRBD1 (6 bases). Trimming cost V 5 bases and J 4 bases, with 21 bases left between them. Germline V gene lookup returns CDR1 SGHVS and CDR2 FQNEAQ. The CDR3 spans 17 residues. The CDR3 nucleotides read TGTGCCAGCAGCCAAGGGAGAATGTTGGACAGTAAAAACATTCAGTACTTC. This gives the protein CASSQGRMLDSKNIQYF.

The J gene is TRBJ1-4, the V gene TRBV6-1, with unresolved D. The CDR3 totals 12 residues. Germline V gives CDR1 MNHNS, CDR2 SASEGT. V was trimmed by 3 bases and J by 8 bases, leaving 7 bases between them. CDR3 sequence (DNA): TGTGCCAGCAGTGACTCGGTGGAAAAACTGTTTTTT. This codes for CASSDSVEKLFF.

The chain is built from TRBV5-1 and TRBJ2-1; TRBD2 matches at 8 bases. This CDR3 has 17 amino acids. In germline, CDR1 is SGHRS, CDR2 YFSETQ. V gave up 0 bases and J gave up 1 base; unmatched junction bases: 6. The CDR3 is CASSLALAGGSYNEQFF. The DNA of the CDR3 is TGCGCCAGCAGCTTGGCGCTAGCGGGTGGATCCTACAATGAGCAGTTCTTC.

The chain combines TRBV6-5 with TRBJ2-7, with a tentative D call TRBD1 (5 bases). This CDR3 has 13 residues. CDR1 and CDR2 from the germline V gene are MNHEY and SVGAGI. Trimming removed 2 bases from V and 3 bases from J, with 8 bases in between. For the CDR3, the DNA is TGTGCCAGCAGTTACGCGCAGGGCTACGAGCAGTACTTC. Translated: CASSYAQGYEQYF.

The chain combines TRBV7-9 with TRBJ2-2; D perhaps matches TRBD1 (6 bases). This CDR3 region has 15 residues. Trimming removed 3 bases from V and 0 bases from J, with 8 bases in between. CDR1 SEHNR and CDR2 FQNEAQ come from the germline V gene (reference sequence). CDR3 in DNA: TGTGCCAGCAGCTTCGCAGGGGCGAACACCGGGGAGCTGTTTTTT. Translating gives CASSFAGANTGELFF.

This clone was counted once. This chain links TRBV6-1 with TRBJ1-3; possible D gene TRBD1, 5 bases. The CDR3 consists of 15 residues. The germline V gene has CDR1 MNHNS and CDR2 SASEGT. Trimming stripped 3 bases from V and 0 bases from J, with 9 bases between. For the CDR3, the DNA is TGTGCCAGCAGTGAGCAGGGCCACTCTGGAAACACCATATATTTT. Amino acid sequence: CASSEQGHSGNTIYF.

The genes are TRBV2 and TRBJ2-7; 11 bases map to TRBD2. The CDR3 is 16 residues long. The germline CDR1 and CDR2 sequences are SNHLY and FYNNEI. The ends lost 3 bases at V and 5 bases at J; junction bases unmatched: 9. DNA of the CDR3: TGTGCCAGCAGTGACCTCCCGGGACTAGCGGCCCACGAGCAGTACTTC. It translates to CASSDLPGLAAHEQYF.

The sample holds one count of this clone. The chain combines TRBV9 with TRBJ2-3; D is perhaps TRBD2 (7 bases). Germline lookup yields CDR1 SGDLS and CDR2 YYNGEE. CDR3 length: 15 amino acids. V dropped 0 bases and J dropped 2 bases, with 10 bases sitting between them. The CDR3 is CASSVEGGNTDTQYF. CDR3 DNA sequence: TGTGCCAGCAGCGTAGAGGGGGGGAACACAGATACGCAGTATTTT.

The chain carries TRBV9 and TRBJ2-7; TRBD1 matches at 10 bases. The V gene's germline CDR1 is SGDLS and CDR2 YYNGEE. This CDR3 is 16 amino acids long. The trim removed 7 bases at V and 5 bases at J, leaving 15 bases unmatched. CDR3 region: CASSKGSGTGDDEQYF. The DNA for the CDR3 is TGTGCCAGCTCAAAGGGGTCGGGGACAGGGGACGACGAGCAGTACTTC.

This chain connects TRBV19 to TRBJ2-2, with 12 bases fitting TRBD2. CDR1 LNHDA and CDR2 SQIVND come from the germline V gene (reference sequence). The CDR3 contains 15 residues. V lost 7 bases to trimming and J lost 7 bases; unmatched junction nucleotides: 7. This CDR3 is CASTSTSGSHGELFF. The CDR3 nucleotides are TGTGCCAGTACCTCGACTAGCGGGAGTCACGGGGAGCTGTTTTTT.

This chain uses TRBV28 with TRBJ2-5; 9 positions agree with TRBD2. The CDR3 is made up of 16 amino acids. With V trimmed by 5 bases and J by 2 bases, 9 bases remained unmatched. Germline V gene lookup returns CDR1 MDHEN and CDR2 SYDVKM. The CDR3 bases are TGTGCCAGCAGTCCCCTAAAGAGCGGGAGGCAAGAGACCCAGTACTTC. Protein product: CASSPLKSGRQETQYF.

The gene calls are TRBV27 and TRBJ1-4, with 9 nucleotides matching TRBD1. Trimming removed 5 bases from V and 7 bases from J; junction bases left unmatched: 17. Germline-derived CDR1 and CDR2 are MNHEY and SMNVEV (reference sequence). CDR3 length: 18 amino acids. CDR3 amino acids: CASSLSRTGEPLGEKLFF. CDR3 bases: TGTGCCAGCAGTCTCTCAAGGACAGGGGAACCTCTAGGTGAAAAACTGTTTTTT.

CDR3 DNA sequence: TGTGCCAGCAGGCCGGGACAGGGGAGGGAAAAACTGTTTTTT. This codes for CASRPGQGREKLFF. The J gene is TRBJ1-4, the V gene TRBV6-1; 10 bases match TRBD1. CDR1 and CDR2 from the germline V gene are MNHNS and SASEGT. This CDR3 has 14 amino acids. The V and J ends lost 6 bases and 8 bases, in that order; junction bases with no gene match: 6.

The genes are TRBV5-6 and TRBJ2-5; tentative D call: TRBD1 (6 bases). The V gene lost 4 bases and the J gene lost 5 bases, with 12 bases spanning the gap. CDR3 length: 13 amino acids. The germline V gene encodes CDR1 SGHDT and CDR2 YYEEEE. The chain's CDR3 is CASSTTGSETQYF. CDR3 nucleotide sequence: TGTGCCAGCAGCACCACAGGGAGCGAGACCCAGTACTTC.

On this clone: A junction end diverges from the germline sequence, so it may reflect a read error. The J gene is TRBJ2-1, the V gene TRBV7-9; 12 positions match TRBD2. The length of the CDR3 is 14 residues. Germline V gene data show CDR1 as SEHNR and CDR2 as FQNEAQ (reference sequence). The CDR3 DNA sequence: TGTGCCAGCAGCCTAGCGGGAGGGTACAATGAGCAGTTCTTC. Amino acid sequence: CASSLAGGYNEQFF. Filled out from reference TRBV7-9 and TRBJ2-1, the complete variable domain reads DTGVSQNPRHKITKRGQNVTFRCDPISEHNRLYWYRQTLGQGPEFLTYFQNEAQLEKSRLLSDRFSAERPKGSFSTLEIQRTEQGDSAMYLCASSLAGGYNEQFFGPGTRLTVL.

J is TRBJ2-7 and V is TRBV5-1; D gene unclear. V was cut by 0 bases and J by 2 bases, with 9 bases left in between. This CDR3 is built from 14 residues. Germline loops: CDR1 SGHRS, CDR2 YFSETQ. Here the CDR3 reads CASSLDPPAYEQYF. DNA for the CDR3: TGCGCCAGCAGCTTGGATCCCCCAGCCTACGAGCAGTACTTC.

This chain links TRBV5-6 with TRBJ1-5; 7 nucleotides agree with TRBD1. The V segment lost 0 bases and the J segment 2 bases; nucleotides outside the gene matches: 2. The CDR3 extends over 15 amino acids. Germline V lookup: CDR1 SGHDT, CDR2 YYEEEE. The CDR3 here is CASSLARGGNQPQHF. DNA for the CDR3: TGTGCCAGCAGCTTGGCCAGGGGGGGCAATCAGCCCCAGCATTTT.

The chain joins TRBV7-9 to TRBJ1-3, with D possibly matching TRBD1 (5 bases). Trimming took 5 bases from V and 2 from J, leaving 10 bases between them. Germline loops: CDR1 SEHNR, CDR2 FQNEAQ (reference sequence). The CDR3 totals 14 residues. CDR3 residues: CASSPDTAGNTIYF. The CDR3 DNA is TGTGCCAGCAGCCCGGACACGGCTGGAAACACCATATATTTT.